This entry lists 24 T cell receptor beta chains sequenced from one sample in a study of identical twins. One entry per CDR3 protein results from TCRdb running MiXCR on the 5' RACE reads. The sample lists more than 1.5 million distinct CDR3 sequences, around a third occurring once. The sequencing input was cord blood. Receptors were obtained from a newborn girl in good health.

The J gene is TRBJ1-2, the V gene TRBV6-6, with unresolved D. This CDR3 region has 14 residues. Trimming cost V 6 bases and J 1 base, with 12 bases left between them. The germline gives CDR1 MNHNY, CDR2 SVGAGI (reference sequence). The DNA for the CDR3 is TGTGCCAGCAGCAACAGTATACTTAACTATGGCTACACCTTC. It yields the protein CASSNSILNYGYTF.

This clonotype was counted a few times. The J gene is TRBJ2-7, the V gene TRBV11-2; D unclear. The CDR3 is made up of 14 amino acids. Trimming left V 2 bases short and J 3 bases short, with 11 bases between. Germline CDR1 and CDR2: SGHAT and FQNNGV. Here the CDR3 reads CASSLLWNDYEQYF. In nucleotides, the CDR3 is TGTGCCAGCAGCTTATTATGGAATGACTACGAGCAGTACTTC.

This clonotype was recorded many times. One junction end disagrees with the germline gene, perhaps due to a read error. CDR3 nucleotides: TGTGCCAGCAGCTTAGTCCCTAGCACAGATACGCAGTATTTT. This gives the protein CASSLVPSTDTQYF. The chain couples TRBV5-1 to TRBJ2-3; D is unclear. Germline CDR1 SGHRS, CDR2 YFSETQ. This CDR3 is 14 amino acids long.

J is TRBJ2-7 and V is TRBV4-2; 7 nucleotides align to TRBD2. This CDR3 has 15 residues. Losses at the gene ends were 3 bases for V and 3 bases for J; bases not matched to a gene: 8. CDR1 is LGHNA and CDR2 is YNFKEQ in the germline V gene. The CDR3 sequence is CASSHGLVGNYEQYF. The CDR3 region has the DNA TGTGCCAGCAGCCACGGACTAGTGGGGAACTACGAGCAGTACTTC.

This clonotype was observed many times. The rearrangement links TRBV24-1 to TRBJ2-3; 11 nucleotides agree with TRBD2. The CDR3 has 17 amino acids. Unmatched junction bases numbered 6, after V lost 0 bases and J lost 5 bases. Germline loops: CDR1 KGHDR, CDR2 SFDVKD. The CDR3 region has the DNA TGTGCCACCAGTGATTTGGGTAGCGGGAGGGCTGGAGATACGCAGTATTTT. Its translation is CATSDLGSGRAGDTQYF.

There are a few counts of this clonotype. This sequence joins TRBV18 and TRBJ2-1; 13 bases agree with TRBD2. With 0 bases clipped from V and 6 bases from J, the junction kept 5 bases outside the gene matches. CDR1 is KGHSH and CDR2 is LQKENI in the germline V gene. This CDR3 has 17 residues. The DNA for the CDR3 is TGTGCCAGCTCACCACCGACTAGCGGGAGGTTTGCCAATGAGCAGTTCTTC. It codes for CASSPPTSGRFANEQFF.

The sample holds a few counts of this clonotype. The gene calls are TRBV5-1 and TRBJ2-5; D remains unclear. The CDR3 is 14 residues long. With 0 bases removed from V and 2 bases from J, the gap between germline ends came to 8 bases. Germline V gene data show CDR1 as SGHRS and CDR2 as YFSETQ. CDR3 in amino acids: CASSLVPPQETQYF. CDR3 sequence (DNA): TGCGCCAGCAGCTTGGTACCTCCGCAAGAGACCCAGTACTTC.

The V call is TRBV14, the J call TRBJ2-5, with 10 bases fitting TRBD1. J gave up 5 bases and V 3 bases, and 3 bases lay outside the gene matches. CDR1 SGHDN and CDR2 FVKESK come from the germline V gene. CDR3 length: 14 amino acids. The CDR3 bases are TGTGCCAGCAGCCATGGACAGGGGGTTGAGACCCAGTACTTC. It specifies CASSHGQGVETQYF.

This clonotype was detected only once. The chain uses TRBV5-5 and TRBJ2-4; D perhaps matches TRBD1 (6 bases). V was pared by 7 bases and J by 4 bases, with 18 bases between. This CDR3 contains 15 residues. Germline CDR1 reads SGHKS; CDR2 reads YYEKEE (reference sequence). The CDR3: CASSLWQGLKNIQYF. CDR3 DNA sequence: TGTGCCAGCTCCCTCTGGCAGGGGCTTAAAAACATTCAGTACTTC.

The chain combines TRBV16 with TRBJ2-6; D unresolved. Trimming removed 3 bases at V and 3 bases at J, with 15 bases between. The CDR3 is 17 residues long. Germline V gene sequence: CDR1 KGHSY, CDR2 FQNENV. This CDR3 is CASSHLTLGGGANVLTF. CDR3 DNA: TGTGCCAGCAGCCATTTGACACTGGGTGGTGGGGCCAACGTCCTGACTTTC. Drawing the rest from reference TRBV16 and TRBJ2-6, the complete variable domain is GEEVAQTPKHLVRGEGQKAKLYCAPIKGHSYVFWYQQVLKNEFKFLISFQNENVFDETGMPKERFSAKCLPNSPCSLEIQATKLEDSAVYFCASSHLTLGGGANVLTFGAGSRLTVL.

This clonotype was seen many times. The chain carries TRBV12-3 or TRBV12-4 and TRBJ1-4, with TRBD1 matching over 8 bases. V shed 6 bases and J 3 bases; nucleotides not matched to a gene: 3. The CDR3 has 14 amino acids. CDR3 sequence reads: CASRAQGANEKLFF. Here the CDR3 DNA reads TGTGCCAGCAGGGCACAGGGGGCTAATGAAAAACTGTTTTTT.

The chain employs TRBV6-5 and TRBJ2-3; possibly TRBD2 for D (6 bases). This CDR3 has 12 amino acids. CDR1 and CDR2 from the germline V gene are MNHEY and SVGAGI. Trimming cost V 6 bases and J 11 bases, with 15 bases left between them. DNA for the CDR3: TGTGCCAGCAGGGATAACCGGGGAGGGCAGTATTTT. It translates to CASRDNRGGQYF.

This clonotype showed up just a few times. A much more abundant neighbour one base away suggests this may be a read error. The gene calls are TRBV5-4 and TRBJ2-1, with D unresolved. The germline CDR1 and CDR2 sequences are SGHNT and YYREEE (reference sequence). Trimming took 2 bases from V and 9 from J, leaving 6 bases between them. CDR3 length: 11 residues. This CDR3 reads CASSFDTEQFF. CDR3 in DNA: TGTGCCAGCAGCTTCGACACTGAGCAGTTCTTC.

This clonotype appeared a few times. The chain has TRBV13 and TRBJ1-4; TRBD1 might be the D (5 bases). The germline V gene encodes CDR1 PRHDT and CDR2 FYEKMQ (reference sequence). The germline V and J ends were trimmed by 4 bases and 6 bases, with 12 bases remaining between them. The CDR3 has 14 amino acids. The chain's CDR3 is CASSSLGRDEKLFF. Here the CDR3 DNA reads TGTGCCAGCAGCTCCCTCGGCAGGGATGAAAAACTGTTTTTT.

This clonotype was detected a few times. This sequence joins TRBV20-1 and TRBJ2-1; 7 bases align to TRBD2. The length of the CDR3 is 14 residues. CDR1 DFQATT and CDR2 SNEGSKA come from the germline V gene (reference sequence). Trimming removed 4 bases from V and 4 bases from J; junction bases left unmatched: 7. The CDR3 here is CSAKGGEGYNEQFF. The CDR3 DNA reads TGCAGTGCTAAAGGTGGGGAGGGGTACAATGAGCAGTTCTTC.

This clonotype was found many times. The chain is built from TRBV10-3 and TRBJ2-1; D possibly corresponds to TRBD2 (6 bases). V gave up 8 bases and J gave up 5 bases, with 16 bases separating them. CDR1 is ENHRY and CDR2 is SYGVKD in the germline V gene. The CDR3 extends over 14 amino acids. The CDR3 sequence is CAIGGVVENNEQFF. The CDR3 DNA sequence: TGTGCCATCGGCGGGGTGGTGGAAAACAATGAGCAGTTCTTC.

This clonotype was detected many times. The DNA for the CDR3 is TGCAGCGTTGGAGGGGCGGACCAGCCCCAGCATTTT. It codes for CSVGGADQPQHF. The chain joins TRBV29-1 to TRBJ1-5, with D tentatively TRBD1 (5 bases). Trimming took 4 bases from V and 7 from J, leaving 11 bases between them. CDR3 length: 12 amino acids. The germline CDR1 and CDR2 sequences are SQVTM and ANQGSEA.

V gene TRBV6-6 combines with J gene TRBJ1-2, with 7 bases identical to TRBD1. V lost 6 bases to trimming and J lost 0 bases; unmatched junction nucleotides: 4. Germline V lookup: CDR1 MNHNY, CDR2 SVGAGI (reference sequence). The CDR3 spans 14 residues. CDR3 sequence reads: CASRGGQANYGYTF. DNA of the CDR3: TGTGCCAGCAGGGGAGGACAGGCTAACTATGGCTACACCTTC.

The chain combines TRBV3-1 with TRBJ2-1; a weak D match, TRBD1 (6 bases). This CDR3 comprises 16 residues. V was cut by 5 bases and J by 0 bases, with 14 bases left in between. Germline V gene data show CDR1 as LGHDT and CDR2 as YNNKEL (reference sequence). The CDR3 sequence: CASSATGLSSYNEQFF. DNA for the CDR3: TGTGCCAGCAGCGCGACAGGACTGAGCTCCTACAATGAGCAGTTCTTC.

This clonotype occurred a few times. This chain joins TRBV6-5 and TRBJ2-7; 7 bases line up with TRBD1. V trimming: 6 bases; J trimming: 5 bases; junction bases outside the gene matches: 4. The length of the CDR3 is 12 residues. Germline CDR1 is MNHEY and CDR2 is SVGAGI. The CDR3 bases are TGTGCCAGCAGCCGAGACAGGGACGAGCAGTACTTC. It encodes CASSRDRDEQYF.

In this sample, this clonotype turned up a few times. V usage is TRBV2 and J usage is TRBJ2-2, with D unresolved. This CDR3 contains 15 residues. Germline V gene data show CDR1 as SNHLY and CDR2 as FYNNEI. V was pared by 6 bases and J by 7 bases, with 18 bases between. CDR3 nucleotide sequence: TGTGCCAGCAGACCTACGGTTCTTAATGGCGGGGAGCTGTTTTTT. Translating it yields CASRPTVLNGGELFF.

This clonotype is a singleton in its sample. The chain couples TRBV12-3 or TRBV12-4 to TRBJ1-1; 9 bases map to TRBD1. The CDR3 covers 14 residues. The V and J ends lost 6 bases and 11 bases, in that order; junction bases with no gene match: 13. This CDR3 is CASSPGTGTFQAFF. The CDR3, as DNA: TGTGCCAGCAGCCCGGGGACAGGGACTTTTCAGGCTTTCTTT.

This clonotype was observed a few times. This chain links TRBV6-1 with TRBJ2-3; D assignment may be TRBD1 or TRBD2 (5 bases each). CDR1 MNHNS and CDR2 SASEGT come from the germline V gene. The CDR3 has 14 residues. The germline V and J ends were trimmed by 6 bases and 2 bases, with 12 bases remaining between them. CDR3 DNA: TGTGCCAGCAGGAGGGGACCAGACACAGATACGCAGTATTTT. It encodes CASRRGPDTDTQYF.

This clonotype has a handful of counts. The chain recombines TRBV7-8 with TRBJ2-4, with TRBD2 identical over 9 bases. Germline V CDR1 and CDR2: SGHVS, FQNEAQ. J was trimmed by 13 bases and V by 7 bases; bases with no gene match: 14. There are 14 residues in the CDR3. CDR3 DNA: TGTGCCAGCACCATAGCGGGAGAGCGCACAGAGCAGTACTTC. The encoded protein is CASTIAGERTEQYF.